This TCR beta chain is from a study of healthy donors' naive CD4 and CD8 T cells. Study-wide findings and caveats: Negatively charged CDR3s marked CD8+ lineage; positively charged CDR3s marked CD4+ lineage. A reported CD4+/CD8+ bias affected most V and J genes in naive cells.

Details on this clonotype: Its antigen remains unidentified.

A linear amplification protocol produced the TCR libraries from about 0.45 ug of total RNA. TCRdb called the reads again in MiXCR, with one record for every CDR3 protein. Of about 180,000 distinct CDR3 sequences in the sample, 65% to 75% were seen once. This CDR3 is built from 14 residues. From germline, CDR1 is MNHNS and CDR2 SASEGT. Trimming removed 7 bases from V and 8 bases from J, with 19 bases in between. The rearrangement links TRBV6-1 to TRBJ2-3, with D possibly TRBD2 on 6 matching bases. The source is a pool of human donors in good health; the sample pools cells from several healthy donors. Specimen: naive CD4+ and CD8+ T cells sorted from blood, pooled from several donors. The CDR3 DNA is TGTGCCAGCAACTGGGGGACTTTGTCGGGTACGCAGTATTTT. This codes for CASNWGTLSGTQYF.